This TCR beta chain was documented in a study of blood T cell repertoires in COVID-19. On the study more broadly: Whether acute or convalescent, the COVID-19 samples came from the United States, Italy and Spain. T cells, B-cell-depleted T cells, or PBMCs provided the cDNA or gDNA that served as material.

As originally analysed: Reference gene primer amplification in the assay estimated nucleated cell counts. Measured with immunoSEQ multiplex PCR; TCRdb has only the in-frame clones, and not every one. V and J calls and clone size are as listed in that table; D and trimming were resolved from the DNA. The sample consists of approximately 230,000 clones, 70% to 90% of them appearing once. Germline V gene lookup returns CDR1 SGHTA and CDR2 FQGNSA. The V gene end was trimmed by 5 bases and the J gene end by 6 bases; junction bases not matched to a gene: 4. The CDR3 sequence is 16 residues long. The source material was peripheral blood. The clonotype originates from a man aged 25-40 years who had recovered from COVID-19. The chain joins TRBV7-2 to TRBJ2-2; 15 positions agree with TRBD2. CDR3 loop: CASSPRTSGGAGELFF. CDR3 nucleotides: TGTGCCAGCAGCCCGCGGACTAGCGGGGGGGCCGGGGAGCTGTTTTTT. Together with reference TRBV7-2 and TRBJ2-2, the CDR3 gives the full variable domain: GAGVSQSPSNKVTEKGKDVELRCDPISGHTALYWYRQSLGQGLEFLIYFQGNSAPDKSGLPSDRFSAERTGGSVSTLTIQRTQQEDSAVYLCASSPRTSGGAGELFFGEGSRLTVL.